The 24 T cell receptor beta chains presented below share a single source sample, sequenced in a study of T cells expressing NK-cell markers. TCRdb re-analyzed the 5' RACE reads; it lists each CDR3 protein once, without DNA. The sample holds 120,000 to 150,000 distinct CDR3 sequences. The material sequenced was blood T cells: a sorted CD56 or NKG2C T cell subset, CD4+ or CD8+ T cells, or bulk PBMC T cells (not recorded which). The source of these receptors is a man aged 18 to 29 in good health.

The rearrangement joins TRBV28 to TRBJ2-5; the TCRdb call, TRBD1, lacks DNA for checking. Germline V gene data show CDR1 as MDHEN and CDR2 as SYDVKM. The CDR3 loop spans 14 amino acids. The CDR3 is CAGSGGVRQETQYF. The variable domain in full, with the rest retrieved from reference TRBV28 and TRBJ2-5, is DVKVTQSSRYLVKRTGEKVFLECVQDMDHENMFWYRQDPGLGLRLIYFSYDVKMKEKGDIPEGYSVSREKKERFSLILESASTNQTSMYLCAGSGGVRQETQYFGPGTRLLVL.

The rearrangement uses TRBV7-9 and TRBJ1-2; with no DNA, the TCRdb D assignment of TRBD1 cannot be verified. Germline CDR1 SEHNR, CDR2 FQNEAQ (reference sequence). This CDR3 region has 15 residues. The CDR3 loop reads CASSLAPGTTYGYTF.

This chain links TRBV6-1 with TRBJ1-4; the TCRdb D gene call, TRBD1, has no DNA to confirm it. Germline CDR1 is MNHNS and CDR2 is SASEGT. This CDR3 region has 18 residues. CDR3 sequence: CASSRRDRGTTTNEKLFF.

The V call is TRBV4-1, the J call TRBJ2-1; checking the TCRdb D call of TRBD2 is not possible without DNA. The CDR3 has 14 residues. Germline CDR1 MGHRA, CDR2 YSYEKL. The CDR3 protein is CASSNGLDYNEQFF.

This sequence joins TRBV5-4 and TRBJ2-2; TCRdb's D call, TRBD2, is unchecked because there is no DNA. The germline V gene encodes CDR1 SGHNT and CDR2 YYREEE (reference sequence). The CDR3 consists of 20 residues. The CDR3 reads CASSLSPPSSLGGNTGELFF.

This chain joins TRBV9 and TRBJ2-2; the D gene TCRdb calls, TRBD2, cannot be checked with no DNA. There are 18 residues in the CDR3. CDR1 SGDLS and CDR2 YYNGEE come from the germline V gene. The CDR3 reads CASSVEEAGGKRSGELFF. Combining the CDR3 with reference TRBV9 and TRBJ2-2 gives the whole variable domain DSGVTQTPKHLITATGQRVTLRCSPRSGDLSVYWYQQSLDQGLQFLIQYYNGEERAKGNILERFSAQQFPDLHSELNLSSLELGDSALYFCASSVEEAGGKRSGELFFGEGSRLTVL.

The chain couples TRBV28 to TRBJ2-3; TCRdb's D call of TRBD2 is untestable without DNA. In germline, CDR1 is MDHEN, CDR2 SYDVKM. The CDR3 length is 14 residues. This CDR3 is CASSLAGGPNTQYF.

The chain links TRBV30 to TRBJ2-1; TCRdb names TRBD1, which stays unverified in the absence of DNA. The CDR3 is 14 residues long. The germline V gene encodes CDR1 GTSNPN and CDR2 SVGIG (reference sequence). CDR3 residues: CAWNTGGTYNEQFF.

CDR3 sequence reads: CATSRYDRGTEAFF. This chain joins TRBV15 and TRBJ1-1; with no DNA, the TCRdb D assignment of TRBD1 cannot be verified. CDR3 size: 14 residues. Per the germline V gene, CDR1 is LNHNV and CDR2 is YYDKDF (reference sequence).

V is TRBV7-9 and J is TRBJ2-5; TCRdb picks TRBD1, but there is no DNA to check that call. The length of the CDR3 is 13 residues. The germline V gene has CDR1 SEHNR and CDR2 FQNEAQ (reference sequence). This chain's CDR3 is CASSLAGDETQYF.

The chain uses TRBV20-1 and TRBJ2-5; the D gene TCRdb calls, TRBD2, cannot be checked with no DNA. The CDR3 consists of 13 residues. Germline CDR1 DFQATT, CDR2 SNEGSKA (reference sequence). CDR3 protein: CSARLEAGETQYF.

The genes are TRBV12-3 or TRBV12-4 and TRBJ2-1; TCRdb returns TRBD1, unconfirmable since there is no DNA. The CDR3 length is 14 residues. This chain's CDR3 is CASSLGDVYNEQFF.

This chain links TRBV6-5 with TRBJ2-7; lacking DNA, the TRBD1 call made by TCRdb goes unchecked. Germline loops: CDR1 MNHEY, CDR2 SVGAGI. CDR3 length: 14 residues. The CDR3 protein is CASSYGRGNYEQYF.

The V and J genes are TRBV9 and TRBJ2-7; the TCRdb call, TRBD1, lacks DNA for checking. The CDR3 extends over 13 amino acids. From germline, CDR1 is SGDLS and CDR2 YYNGEE. The chain's CDR3 is CASSGDRGREQYF.

The chain recombines TRBV12-3 or TRBV12-4 with TRBJ2-1; absent DNA, TCRdb's TRBD2 call cannot be checked. This CDR3 is 17 amino acids long. CDR3: CASSYTVGLAQWHEQFF.

The rearrangement links TRBV18 to TRBJ2-7; checking the TCRdb D call of TRBD1 is not possible without DNA. This CDR3 comprises 15 residues. CDR1 and CDR2 from the germline V gene are KGHSH and LQKENI. CDR3 loop: CASSPALDRNYEQYF.

The genes are TRBV7-8 and TRBJ2-2; the TRBD2 assignment by TCRdb is unverifiable without DNA. Germline CDR1 SGHVS, CDR2 FQNEAQ. CDR3 length equals 14 residues. CDR3 protein: CASSLYTADGELFF.

This chain uses TRBV20-1 with TRBJ1-6; TCRdb gives TRBD1 as the D gene, but with no DNA this cannot be confirmed. Germline lookup yields CDR1 DFQATT and CDR2 SNEGSKA (reference sequence). The CDR3 runs to 17 residues. The CDR3 sequence is CSARGLGQGGKSSPLHF.

This chain connects TRBV12-3 or TRBV12-4 to TRBJ2-1. This CDR3 spans 12 amino acids. The CDR3 sequence is CASSLFLDEQFF.

The chain combines TRBV29-1 with TRBJ2-1; checking the TCRdb D call of TRBD1 is not possible without DNA. CDR3 length: 16 amino acids. Per germline, CDR1 SQVTM and CDR2 ANQGSEA. The CDR3 region is CSVGAPWERVYNEQFF.

The chain joins TRBV4-3 to TRBJ2-5; TCRdb picks TRBD2, but there is no DNA to check that call. The germline CDR1 and CDR2 sequences are LGHNA and YSLEER. The CDR3 is 19 amino acids. CDR3 sequence: CASSQERYTPGAPTGTQYF.

CDR3 amino acids: CAISGLGIHEQYF. The chain employs TRBV10-3 and TRBJ2-7. The CDR3 has 13 residues. The germline gives CDR1 ENHRY, CDR2 SYGVKD.

The genes are TRBV7-2 and TRBJ2-2. The CDR3 extends over 16 amino acids. Looked up from germline, CDR1 is SGHTA and CDR2 is FQGNSA. The CDR3 sequence is CASSLGTEYYTGELFF.

The genes are TRBV25-1 and TRBJ1-1; TCRdb gives TRBD1 as the D gene, but with no DNA this cannot be confirmed. CDR1 is MGHDK, CDR2 SYGVNS, per germline. CDR3 size: 18 residues. CDR3 residues: CASSAQPGTERLRTEAFF.